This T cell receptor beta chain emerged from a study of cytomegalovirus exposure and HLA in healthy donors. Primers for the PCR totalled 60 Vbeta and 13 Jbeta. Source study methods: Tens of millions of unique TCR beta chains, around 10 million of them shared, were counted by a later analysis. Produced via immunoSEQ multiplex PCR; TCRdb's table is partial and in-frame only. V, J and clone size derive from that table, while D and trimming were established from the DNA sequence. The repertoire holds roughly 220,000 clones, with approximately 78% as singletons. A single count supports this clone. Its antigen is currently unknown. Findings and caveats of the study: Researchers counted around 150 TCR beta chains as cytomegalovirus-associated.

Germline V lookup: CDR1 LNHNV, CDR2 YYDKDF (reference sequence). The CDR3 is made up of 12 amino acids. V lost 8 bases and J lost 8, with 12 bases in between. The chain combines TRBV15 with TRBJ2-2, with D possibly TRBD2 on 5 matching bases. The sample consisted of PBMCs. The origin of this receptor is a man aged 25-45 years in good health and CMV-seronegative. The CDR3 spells CATLNSGGELFF. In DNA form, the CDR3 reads TGTGCCACCCTTAATTCGGGGGGGGAGCTGTTTTTT.